This paragraph covers one T cell receptor beta chain sequence. What antigen it recognizes has not been identified. No much larger clonotype is one base removed from it; base qualities were not supplied. The immunoSEQ assay, a bias-controlled multiplex PCR using V- and J-specific primers, was used to amplify TCR beta CDR3 regions from genomic DNA. In a second PCR step, a proprietary barcode and Illumina adapter sequences were attached to the CDR3 amplicons. An Illumina MiSeq instrument was used to sequence the CDR3 libraries. On the study's bioinformatics: Export and quality control were performed with immunoSEQ Analyzer 3.0, and downstream analyses were performed with R Bioconductor and Immunarch. Only productive rearrangements in the normalized downsampled data set went into calculating the repertoire metrics. In the normalized cohort, clonotypes with more than 5 templates were defined as pathologically expanded. Repertoire diversity was measured with the Inverse Simpson Index. To capture all clonotypes, the CMV-specificity analyses were run on the non-normalized data set. TCRdb mirrors the immuneACCESS table, restricted to in-frame sequences. Some clones are absent from its copies; in checked studies, under half trace to an unresolved V gene, and the reason for the others is unknown. The V and J calls and clone size come from that table; D and trimming were worked out from the DNA. The sample records approximately 70,000 clones, roughly 93% of which are singletons. Jointly, the top ten make up 1.5% to 2% of the sample.

The data stem from a study of T cell clonotyping in hematopoietic cell transplantation (dated by TCRdb to about 2021). A note on the overall study: In the study, over a hundred blood samples were gathered from over 30 consecutive transplant recipients and their related donors. Patient recruitment ran from 2015 to early 2017, and follow-up continued until late 2020 or death.

Blood samples for TCR beta sequencing were given by related transplant donors. Using Nuclei Lysis Solution, genomic DNA was extracted from unfractionated peripheral blood mononuclear cells that were either fresh or cryopreserved. The CDR3, cysteine through phenylalanine, is 16 amino acids long. Here the CDR3 DNA is all that survives: 48 bases in frame from base 1. The germline V gene sets CDR1 to SGHAT and CDR2 to FQNNGV. V sheds 1 base and J sheds 0 bases, leaving 13 bases between their ends. Broad study findings and their caveats: A decrease in recipient TCR diversity was observed after transplant, and a progressive increase in pathologically expanded clonotypes was seen from day 30 to day 180. Sample size was limited, and cells were not sorted, so CD4 and CD8 repertoire contributions could not be separated. Just a small fraction of recipient repertoires overlapped with donor repertoires, and more than 95% appeared de novo at the given depth. Donor and pretransplant recipient Inverse Simpson Index values predicted broader posttransplant TCR repertoire diversity.

The chain uses TRBV11-2 and TRBJ2-7; a weak D assignment points to TRBD2 (5 bases agree). Source material: peripheral blood mononuclear cells. This TCR was sampled from a man between 45 and 60 years old in good health. Some clones in this sample may be carry-over from other donors' samples. The DNA sequence follows: TGTGCCAGCAGCTTAGGAGAGAAAACTAGCTCCTACGAGCAGTACTTC. It is translated as CASSLGEKTSSYEQYF.